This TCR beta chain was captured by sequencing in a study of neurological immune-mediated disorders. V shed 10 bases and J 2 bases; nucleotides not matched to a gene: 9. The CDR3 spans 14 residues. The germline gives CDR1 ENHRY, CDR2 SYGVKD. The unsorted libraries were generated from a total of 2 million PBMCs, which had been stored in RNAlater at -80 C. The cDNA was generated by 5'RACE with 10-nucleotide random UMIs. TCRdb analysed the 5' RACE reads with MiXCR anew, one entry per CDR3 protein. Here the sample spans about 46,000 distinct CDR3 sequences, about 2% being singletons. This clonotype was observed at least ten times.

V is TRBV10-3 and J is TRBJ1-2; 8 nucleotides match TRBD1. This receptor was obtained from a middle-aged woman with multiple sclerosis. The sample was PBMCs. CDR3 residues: CATLMGQANYGYTF. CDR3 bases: TGTGCCACCCTGATGGGACAGGCGAACTATGGCTACACCTTC.